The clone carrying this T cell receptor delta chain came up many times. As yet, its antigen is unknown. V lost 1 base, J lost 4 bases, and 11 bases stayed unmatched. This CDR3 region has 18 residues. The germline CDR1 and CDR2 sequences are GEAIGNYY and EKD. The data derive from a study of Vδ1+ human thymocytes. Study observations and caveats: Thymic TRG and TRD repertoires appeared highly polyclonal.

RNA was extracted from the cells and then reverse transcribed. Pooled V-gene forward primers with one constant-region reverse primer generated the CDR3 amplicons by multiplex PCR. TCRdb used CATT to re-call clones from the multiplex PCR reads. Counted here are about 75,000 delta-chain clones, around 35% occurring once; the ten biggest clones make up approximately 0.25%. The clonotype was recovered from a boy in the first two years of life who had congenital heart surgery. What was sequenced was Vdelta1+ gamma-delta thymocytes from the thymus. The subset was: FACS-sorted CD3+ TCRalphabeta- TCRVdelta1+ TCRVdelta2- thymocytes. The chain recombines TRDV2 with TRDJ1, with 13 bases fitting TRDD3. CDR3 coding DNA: TGTGCCTGTGACACGAGGCGTACTGGGGGATACGAAAACGATAAACTCATCTTT. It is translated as CACDTRRTGGYENDKLIF.